The next 4 T cell receptor beta chains were all read from a single sample in a study of response to subunit inactivated influenza vaccine (dated by TCRdb to about 2018). The library was obtained by RT-PCR. The sequencer was an Illumina HiSeq 2500. TCRdb cleaned the public reads at Q25 with fastp, built clones with MiXCR and kept in-frame beta chains. Rows are unified per CDR3 protein, each entry keeping the most common DNA and genes. Counted in this sample were approximately 730,000 distinct CDR3 sequences; about 14% of them appeared once. The top ten constitute around 6.5% of the sample. The sample here was PBMCs from blood, taken about 14 days before vaccination. The source is a man in his fifties or sixties who received an inactivated influenza vaccine. Donor details come from another sample of the same person, matched by shared clones.

V and J are TRBV12-3 or TRBV12-4 and TRBJ2-7, with 7 positions matching TRBD1. CDR3 length equals 15 residues. V shed 6 bases, J shed 2 bases, and the junction held 10 bases outside the gene matches. CDR3 amino acids: CASSHFRQGTYEQYF. CDR3 DNA: TGTGCCAGCAGCCACTTCCGACAGGGAACCTACGAGCAGTACTTC.

This sequence joins TRBV14 and TRBJ2-1, with unresolved D. The CDR3 has 11 amino acids. CDR1 SGHDN and CDR2 FVKESK come from the germline V gene. The V end lost 3 bases, the J end lost 9 bases, and 6 bases lay between the germline ends. The CDR3 region has the DNA TGTGCCAGCAGCCATAACGGTGAGCAGTTCTTC. This encodes CASSHNGEQFF.

This clonotype was detected a few times. The chain employs TRBV7-9 and TRBJ2-5, with 7 bases identical to TRBD1. The V segment lost 5 bases and the J segment 3 bases; nucleotides outside the gene matches: 6. There are 14 residues in the CDR3. Germline lookup yields CDR1 SEHNR and CDR2 FQNEAQ (reference sequence). The CDR3 sequence: CASSVAQGEETQYF. CDR3 in DNA: TGTGCCAGCAGCGTTGCCCAGGGGGAAGAGACCCAGTACTTC.

This clonotype was seen at least ten times. This rearrangement joins TRBV29-1 to TRBJ1-1; 7 bases line up with TRBD1. The CDR3 length is 14 residues. Germline loops: CDR1 SQVTM, CDR2 ANQGSEA. The V segment lost 0 bases and the J segment 6 bases; nucleotides outside the gene matches: 7. Here the CDR3 reads CSVEDIQGRAEAFF. In DNA form, the CDR3 reads TGCAGCGTTGAAGATATACAGGGGAGGGCTGAAGCTTTCTTT.